In its sample, the clone carrying this TCR beta chain was seen a few times. Its antigen remains unknown. The source of the sample is a study of T-cell memory formation after mild COVID-19. TCRdb re-called the 5' RACE reads with MiXCR, one entry per CDR3 protein. Seen here are a few hundred thousand distinct CDR3 sequences, roughly 13% observed once, and the top ten hold 21%. Germline V lookup: CDR1 GTSNPN, CDR2 SVGIG (reference sequence). V gave up 1 base and J gave up 6 bases, with 10 bases separating them. This CDR3 comprises 12 residues. The study, taken as a whole, reports: Mainly CM and EM harbored the contracting CD4+ clones; mainly EMRA harbored the CD8+ ones.

V and J are TRBV30 and TRBJ2-7; the D call may be TRBD1 or TRBD2 (6 bases each). The origin of this receptor is a man between 18 and 35 years old who had mild COVID-19 (a few samples of this study predate the infection). Cell type and time point are not known. The sequenced sample consisted of PBMCs or a T cell subset sorted from them (not recorded which). The CDR3 sequence: CAWSAGAGEQYF. In nucleotides, the CDR3 is TGTGCCTGGAGTGCGGGGGCTGGCGAGCAGTACTTC.